The TCR beta chain described here comes from a study of CD4 T cells in relation to SARS-CoV-2 and coronaviruses. Study-wide findings and caveats: Pre-pandemic and post-infection samples never came from the same donor.

Assay: immunoSEQ multiplex PCR; the TCRdb copy retains only in-frame clones and omits some. The sample yields around 65,000 clones, approximately 87% seen once. Unexposed donor CD4+ T cells date from about 2011-2018, before the COVID-19 pandemic. Of note for this clone: Its antigen is unknown.

Germline V gives CDR1 MDHEN, CDR2 SYDVKM. CDR3 length equals 16 residues. Trimming shortened V by 4 bases and J by 2 bases, and 18 bases separated the two germline ends. This sequence originates from a human donor in good health. Specimen: memory CD4+ T cells from PBMCs. The rearrangement uses TRBV28 and TRBJ2-7; TRBD2 might be the D (6 bases). CDR3 sequence reads: CASSSPRGSGTYEQYF. CDR3 DNA sequence: TGTGCCAGCAGTTCCCCTAGGGGTAGCGGCACCTACGAGCAGTACTTC.